One sample yielded the 14 T cell receptor beta chains listed below, sequenced in a study of cytomegalovirus exposure and HLA in healthy donors. A multiplex PCR was run with 60 Vbeta primers and 13 Jbeta primers. Method: immunoSEQ multiplex PCR; TCRdb's copy keeps in-frame clones and lacks some. This table holds tens of thousands of clones, 80% found once. Source material: PBMCs. Source of these receptors: a male donor in good health and CMV-seronegative.

The J gene is TRBJ2-7, the V gene TRBV6-1, with TRBD1 as a possible D gene (5 bases). This CDR3 spans 15 amino acids. Germline values: CDR1 MNHNS, CDR2 SASEGT. The V end was cut by 6 bases, the J end by 4 bases, with 19 bases between. Here the CDR3 reads CASRYIGAIIYEQYF. The CDR3 nucleotides read TGTGCCAGCAGGTATATAGGGGCGATTATTTACGAGCAGTACTTC.

This clone appeared a few times. The chain joins TRBV4-2 to TRBJ2-3; 9 nucleotides line up with TRBD2. Germline V gene lookup returns CDR1 LGHNA and CDR2 YNFKEQ. J was trimmed by 2 bases and V by 1 base; bases with no gene match: 1. The CDR3 consists of 15 residues. The CDR3 sequence: CASSQGGGATDTQYF. CDR3 DNA sequence: TGTGCCAGCAGCCAAGGCGGGGGGGCCACAGATACGCAGTATTTT.

The V call is TRBV5-6, the J call TRBJ1-2, with D possibly TRBD1 on 6 matching bases. The CDR3 consists of 15 residues. Trimming took off 1 base at V and 0 bases at J, with 10 bases between the two ends. Germline CDR1 is SGHDT and CDR2 is YYEEEE. The chain's CDR3 is CASSLQGIPNYGYTF. CDR3 DNA sequence: TGTGCCAGCAGCTTGCAGGGGATCCCTAACTATGGCTACACCTTC.

CDR3 sequence: CASSNRGRGGGGEQFF. In DNA form, the CDR3 reads TGTGCCAGTAGTAATCGGGGGCGGGGGGGCGGGGGTGAGCAGTTCTTC. V is TRBV19 and J is TRBJ2-1; 9 bases fit TRBD2. V was clipped by 4 bases and J by 9 bases; unmatched bases: 13. This CDR3 region has 16 residues. Looked up from germline, CDR1 is LNHDA and CDR2 is SQIVND (reference sequence).

The chain is built from TRBV4-3 and TRBJ2-7, with D perhaps TRBD1 (7 bases). V lost 4 bases and J 0 bases, leaving 13 bases between the germline ends. The V gene's germline CDR1 is LGHNA and CDR2 YSLEER. The CDR3 is 15 residues long. The CDR3 region is CASSPGDSRSYEQYF. CDR3 sequence (DNA): TGCGCCAGCAGCCCGGGGGACAGCCGCTCCTACGAGCAGTACTTC.

The V and J genes are TRBV30 and TRBJ1-4; 7 bases fit TRBD1. CDR3 size: 13 residues. Per germline, CDR1 GTSNPN and CDR2 SVGIG (reference sequence). J gave up 7 bases and V 4 bases, and 6 bases lay outside the gene matches. CDR3 in DNA: TGTGCCTGGATGGCAGGGGGAGGTGAAAAACTGTTTTTT. It yields the protein CAWMAGGGEKLFF. Complete variable domain (other parts from reference TRBV30 and TRBJ1-4): SQTIHQWPATLVQPVGSPLSLECTVEGTSNPNLYWYRQAAGRGLQLLFYSVGIGQISSEVPQNLSASRPQDRQFILSSKKLLLSDSGFYLCAWMAGGGEKLFFGSGTQLSVL.

This rearrangement joins TRBV6-5 to TRBJ1-2, with 11 bases that match TRBD1. V lost 8 bases and J lost 4; bases outside the gene matches: 0. The CDR3 covers 12 residues. The germline V gene encodes CDR1 MNHEY and CDR2 SVGAGI. CDR3 DNA sequence: TGTGCCAGCGGGACAGGGGGCTATGGCTACACCTTC. The encoded protein is CASGTGGYGYTF.

The V call is TRBV15, the J call TRBJ2-5; TRBD2 agrees at 12 bases. The CDR3 sequence is 17 residues long. Germline trimming cut 3 bases from V and 4 bases from J; bases unmatched to any gene: 9. Germline CDR1 LNHNV, CDR2 YYDKDF (reference sequence). The CDR3 reads CATSRAPLAGGRETQYF. As DNA, the CDR3 is TGTGCCACCAGCAGGGCGCCTCTAGCGGGGGGGCGAGAGACCCAGTACTTC.

This clone was seen more than once but under ten times. The V and J genes are TRBV5-1 and TRBJ2-7; TRBD1 is a possible D gene (6 bases). The CDR3 totals 14 residues. Germline CDR1 SGHRS, CDR2 YFSETQ. V lost 2 bases to trimming and J lost 5 bases, with 14 bases between them. CDR3 sequence: CASSFGRGTHEQYF. In DNA form, the CDR3 reads TGCGCCAGCAGCTTCGGCAGGGGAACCCACGAGCAGTACTTC.

V gene TRBV9 combines with J gene TRBJ2-3; D is unclear. The CDR3 runs to 14 residues. Per the germline V gene, CDR1 is SGDLS and CDR2 is YYNGEE. Deletions cut 4 bases from V and 1 base from J, with 10 bases between. CDR3 nucleotide sequence: TGTGCCAGCAGCTTTGGTAGTGGCACAGATACGCAGTATTTT. The encoded protein is CASSFGSGTDTQYF.

The V gene is TRBV4-3, the J gene TRBJ1-2; 10 positions match TRBD1. Germline values: CDR1 LGHNA, CDR2 YSLEER. The V segment lost 3 bases and the J segment 6 bases; nucleotides outside the gene matches: 16. The CDR3 is 18 amino acids. DNA for the CDR3: TGCGCCAGCAGCCAGTCCCGGGGACAGGGGCCTCGCCAAGATGGCTACACCTTC. It yields the protein CASSQSRGQGPRQDGYTF.

The rearrangement uses TRBV7-2 and TRBJ1-2; tentatively, D is TRBD1 (6 bases). The germline gives CDR1 SGHTA, CDR2 FQGNSA. The CDR3 contains 15 residues. V lost 6 bases and J lost 8, with 22 bases in between. In DNA, the CDR3 is TGTGCCAGCAGTCAAGAGGGGGGGGGCCCAGGGGGCTACACCTTC. As protein: CASSQEGGGPGGYTF.

V gene TRBV7-8 combines with J gene TRBJ1-2; TRBD1 matches at 9 bases. The CDR3 loop spans 14 amino acids. Germline CDR1 reads SGHVS; CDR2 reads FQNEAQ. The V gene end was trimmed by 5 bases and the J gene end by 4 bases; junction bases not matched to a gene: 5. CDR3 residues: CASSPSTGGYGYTF. In DNA form, the CDR3 reads TGTGCCAGCAGCCCATCGACAGGGGGCTATGGCTACACCTTC.

This clone was counted only a few times. The chain uses TRBV6-5 and TRBJ2-1, with a weak D call TRBD1 (6 bases). From germline, CDR1 is MNHEY and CDR2 SVGAGI. The CDR3 runs 13 residues. V shed 1 base and J shed 9 bases, with 10 bases lying between them. CDR3 sequence: CASSYYRTAEQFF. CDR3 DNA sequence: TGTGCCAGCAGTTACTATAGGACAGCTGAGCAGTTCTTC.